The next 9 T cell receptor beta chains were all read from a single sample in a study of graft-versus-host responses after intestinal transplantation. Generated by immunoSEQ multiplex PCR, the TCRdb table keeps only in-frame clones and is missing some. The sample includes some 13,000 clones, 30% to 35% of them seen just once. The sequencing here drew on alloreactive CD4+ T cells from a mixed lymphocyte reaction culture, taken before intestinal transplant. The subset here: CFSE-low proliferating T cells sorted from roughly six-day pre-transplant mixed lymphocyte reaction (GvH or HvG direction). The receptors were gathered from a human patient who received an intestinal transplant.

The J gene is TRBJ2-1, the V gene TRBV11-2, with 12 bases aligning to TRBD2. The CDR3 runs 16 residues. Looked up from germline, CDR1 is SGHAT and CDR2 is FQNNGV. V lost 0 bases, J lost 7 bases, and 4 bases stayed unmatched. Here the CDR3 reads CASSLDRTSGVNEQFF. In DNA form, the CDR3 reads TGTGCCAGCAGCTTAGACAGGACTAGCGGGGTTAATGAGCAGTTCTTC.

The gene calls are TRBV27 and TRBJ1-5; unclear D gene. Trimming left V 9 bases short and J 7 bases short, with 10 bases between. This CDR3 comprises 11 residues. From germline, CDR1 is MNHEY and CDR2 SMNVEV (reference sequence). The CDR3 spells CASPLRQPQHF. CDR3 bases: TGTGCCAGTCCCTTGCGGCAGCCCCAGCATTTT.

The V gene is TRBV18, the J gene TRBJ1-3, with a weak D call TRBD1 (5 bases). The CDR3 runs 16 residues. V was cut by 2 bases and J by 0 bases, with 11 bases left in between. Germline CDR1 KGHSH, CDR2 LQKENI. CDR3 bases: TGTGCCAGCTCACCAGTGACAGCAAGCTCTGGAAACACCATATATTTT. Its protein is CASSPVTASSGNTIYF.

This clone was picked up a small number of times. The rearrangement uses TRBV4-1 and TRBJ2-3, with TRBD2 identical over 8 bases. Germline V gene sequence: CDR1 MGHRA, CDR2 YSYEKL. The junction had 7 bases not matched to a gene; V was cut back by 1 base and J by 4 bases. This CDR3 has 16 amino acids. CDR3 bases: TGCGCCAGCAGCCAAGTGGGACTAGGAGGAGCAGATACGCAGTATTTT. Translated: CASSQVGLGGADTQYF.

This chain links TRBV9 with TRBJ2-7; TRBD2 aligns across 12 bases. This CDR3 has 15 amino acids. Germline lookup yields CDR1 SGDLS and CDR2 YYNGEE. V lost 0 bases, J lost 7 bases, and 5 bases stayed unmatched. The CDR3 bases are TGTGCCAGCAGCGTAGGACTAGCGGGAGTGGGAGAGCAGTACTTC. Translating it yields CASSVGLAGVGEQYF. Full variable domain (rest looked up from reference TRBV9 and TRBJ2-7): DSGVTQTPKHLITATGQRVTLRCSPRSGDLSVYWYQQSLDQGLQFLIQYYNGEERAKGNILERFSAQQFPDLHSELNLSSLELGDSALYFCASSVGLAGVGEQYFGPGTRLTVT.

This clone has only a few counts. V usage is TRBV9 and J usage is TRBJ2-7; a possible D gene is TRBD1 (6 bases). The length of the CDR3 is 13 residues. Trimming removed 3 bases at V and 1 base at J, with 8 bases between. Germline V CDR1 and CDR2: SGDLS, YYNGEE. The CDR3 DNA reads as TGTGCCAGCAGCGGCCAGGGGTCCTACGAGCAGTACTTC. It yields the protein CASSGQGSYEQYF.

The chain combines TRBV27 with TRBJ2-3; D gene ambiguous. CDR3 size: 13 residues. The ends were cut back, 3 bases at V and 0 bases at J, with 4 bases in the middle. CDR1 and CDR2 from the germline V gene are MNHEY and SMNVEV (reference sequence). CDR3 sequence reads: CASSLSSTDTQYF. The CDR3 nucleotides are TGTGCCAGCAGTTTGTCTAGCACAGATACGCAGTATTTT.

This clone was counted only a few times. V is TRBV11-2 and J is TRBJ2-7; tentatively, D is TRBD2 (7 bases). Deletions cut 5 bases from V and 6 bases from J, with 17 bases between. The CDR3 is 14 residues long. Germline-derived CDR1 and CDR2 are SGHAT and FQNNGV. CDR3 residues: CASSGTAGGLEQYF. As DNA, the CDR3 is TGTGCCAGCAGCGGGACTGCCGGGGGGCTCGAGCAGTACTTC.

V is TRBV29-1 and J is TRBJ2-5; D is unclear. Germline lookup yields CDR1 SQVTM and CDR2 ANQGSEA. The CDR3 is made up of 13 amino acids. V was pared by 0 bases and J by 5 bases, with 10 bases between. In nucleotides, the CDR3 is TGCAGCGTTGAAGAATCAGCCGTTGAGACCCAGTACTTC. Residues: CSVEESAVETQYF. Combining the CDR3 with reference TRBV29-1 and TRBJ2-5 gives the whole variable domain SAVISQKPSRDICQRGTSLTIQCQVDSQVTMMFWYRQQPGQSLTLIATANQGSEATYESGFVIDKFPISRPNLTFSTLTVSNMSPEDSSIYLCSVEESAVETQYFGPGTRLLVL.